Below are 18 T cell receptor beta chains sequenced from a single sample in a study of blood T cell repertoires in COVID-19. Clones were sequenced by immunoSEQ multiplex PCR, and TCRdb holds only the in-frame ones, with some missing. In the table there are 190,000 or so clones, about 86% of which are singletons. The sequencing input was peripheral blood. These receptors all stem from a woman younger than 30 who had recovered from COVID-19.

The chain carries TRBV9 and TRBJ1-5; D is unclear. Germline lookup yields CDR1 SGDLS and CDR2 YYNGEE. This CDR3 is built from 14 residues. With 0 bases removed from V and 7 bases from J, the gap between germline ends came to 11 bases. The CDR3 here is CASSVDLVVQPQHF. As DNA, the CDR3 is TGTGCCAGCAGCGTAGACCTAGTGGTGCAGCCCCAGCATTTT.

The gene calls are TRBV5-5 and TRBJ1-2; no reliable D call. The CDR3 has 16 amino acids. Germline lookup yields CDR1 SGHKS and CDR2 YYEKEE (reference sequence). Trimming stripped 0 bases from V and 4 bases from J, with 16 bases between. CDR3 in amino acids: CASSLALRLPSYGYTF. In nucleotides, the CDR3 is TGTGCCAGCAGCTTGGCCCTCAGGCTCCCTTCCTATGGCTACACCTTC.

The J gene is TRBJ1-1, the V gene TRBV10-1; TRBD1 might be the D (6 bases). CDR3 length: 14 residues. V lost 7 bases to trimming and J lost 11 bases, with 23 bases between them. CDR1 WNHNN and CDR2 SYGVQD come from the germline V gene (reference sequence). The CDR3 DNA is TGCGCCAGCAAGAGACGGTGGGGGCCCAGGAGGGCTTTCTTT. Encoded protein: CASKRRWGPRRAFF.

This sequence joins TRBV12-3 or TRBV12-4 and TRBJ2-1, with TRBD1 matching 8 bases. Trimming cost V 11 bases and J 0 bases; bases outside gene matches: 3. The CDR3 is made up of 13 amino acids. CDR3 sequence: CAGGQDSYNEQFF. For the CDR3, the DNA is TGTGCCGGGGGACAGGACTCCTACAATGAGCAGTTCTTC.

The rearrangement joins TRBV11-1 to TRBJ1-2; D uncertain. Germline V CDR1 and CDR2: SGHAT, FQDESV (reference sequence). The CDR3 covers 14 residues. The V end was cut by 3 bases, the J end by 4 bases, with 12 bases between. The CDR3 spells CASSLGPGTYGYTF. DNA of the CDR3: TGTGCCAGCAGCTTGGGTCCGGGAACCTATGGCTACACCTTC.

The chain couples TRBV7-6 to TRBJ2-2; the match to TRBD2 covers 14 bases. Germline lookup yields CDR1 SGHVS and CDR2 FNYEAQ. The CDR3 is 20 amino acids. Trimming at V came to 4 bases and at J to 3 bases, leaving 13 bases not matched to a gene. CDR3 nucleotide sequence: TGTGCCAGCAGCTCCCCCCCGGGACTAGCGGGAGTACTTTACACCGGGGAGCTGTTTTTT. Encoded protein: CASSSPPGLAGVLYTGELFF.

V usage is TRBV13 and J usage is TRBJ2-7; 9 positions agree with TRBD1. Germline CDR1 and CDR2: PRHDT and FYEKMQ (reference sequence). The trim removed 5 bases at V and 0 bases at J, leaving 11 bases unmatched. This CDR3 contains 17 residues. For the CDR3, the DNA is TGTGCCAGCAGCCAAACCCGGACAGGGGCAAACTCCTACGAGCAGTACTTC. This encodes CASSQTRTGANSYEQYF.

This clone is a singleton in its sample. The gene calls are TRBV25-1 and TRBJ1-6; 7 bases agree with TRBD1. CDR3 size: 16 residues. Germline CDR1 reads MGHDK; CDR2 reads SYGVNS. With 1 base clipped from V and 9 bases from J, the junction kept 9 bases outside the gene matches. CDR3 nucleotide sequence: TGTGCCAGCAGTGAATCTAACAGGGGCCGCGGTTCACCCCTCCACTTT. Protein: CASSESNRGRGSPLHF.

The J gene is TRBJ2-1, the V gene TRBV28; tentative D call: TRBD2 (6 bases). Germline V gene sequence: CDR1 MDHEN, CDR2 SYDVKM. CDR3 length: 17 amino acids. Between the trimmed V and J ends, which lost 3 bases and 6 bases, there was a span of 21 bases. The CDR3 region has the DNA TGTGCCAGCAGTTTCGATCGACCGGGAGTGATGTCCAATGAGCAGTTCTTC. It codes for CASSFDRPGVMSNEQFF.

On this clone: The junction departs from germline at one end; a sequencing error may be responsible. The V and J genes are TRBV11-2 and TRBJ2-1; TRBD2 matches at 13 bases. The CDR3 loop spans 16 amino acids. Germline V gives CDR1 SGHAT, CDR2 FQNNGV. CDR3 sequence (DNA): TGTGCCAGCAGCTTAACTAGCGGGAGGGGGTACAATGAGCAATTCTTC. This gives the protein CASSLTSGRGYNEQFF.

V is TRBV19 and J is TRBJ1-1, with D perhaps matching TRBD1 (5 bases). Germline lookup yields CDR1 LNHDA and CDR2 SQIVND (reference sequence). V dropped 5 bases and J dropped 1 base, with 8 bases sitting between them. This CDR3 has 13 amino acids. The CDR3 nucleotides are TGTGCCAGTAGTTGGACACGGAACACTGAAGCTTTCTTT. This encodes CASSWTRNTEAFF.

CDR3 amino acids: CASSGQGANTEAFF. CDR3 sequence (DNA): TGTGCCAGCAGCGGACAGGGGGCAAACACTGAAGCTTTCTTT. V and J are TRBV7-2 and TRBJ1-1; 11 bases are a match to TRBD1. Trimming cost V 5 bases and J 2 bases; bases outside gene matches: 1. The CDR3 is made up of 14 amino acids. Germline CDR1 is SGHTA and CDR2 is FQGNSA.

This rearrangement joins TRBV25-1 to TRBJ1-3; 7 nucleotides match TRBD1. Germline CDR1 is MGHDK and CDR2 is SYGVNS. J was trimmed by 2 bases and V by 1 base; bases with no gene match: 8. This CDR3 comprises 17 residues. The CDR3 region has the DNA TGTGCCAGCAGTGAATTGAAGACAGGGTGGGCTGGAAACACCATATATTTT. Residues: CASSELKTGWAGNTIYF.

This clone was seen just once. The chain is built from TRBV7-8 and TRBJ2-2, with a possible D match to TRBD1 (6 bases). The CDR3 runs to 17 residues. CDR1 SGHVS and CDR2 FQNEAQ come from the germline V gene. The V and J ends lost 2 bases and 7 bases respectively, with 20 bases between them. The CDR3 bases are TGTGCCAGCAGCTTAACCGAACAGGGAAGTCATGACGGGGAGCTGTTTTTT. As protein: CASSLTEQGSHDGELFF.

The V call is TRBV7-2, the J call TRBJ2-5; 9 bases are a match to TRBD2. The CDR3 is made up of 16 amino acids. Germline V gives CDR1 SGHTA, CDR2 FQGNSA. J was trimmed by 5 bases and V by 6 bases; bases with no gene match: 13. The CDR3 coding sequence is TGTGCCAGCAGGGCACACAGTGGCGGGGGGGAGGAGACCCAGTACTTC. This gives the protein CASRAHSGGGEETQYF.

V usage is TRBV18 and J usage is TRBJ1-6; D may be TRBD1 (5 bases). V gave up 8 bases and J gave up 5 bases, with 19 bases separating them. Germline-derived CDR1 and CDR2 are KGHSH and LQKENI. The CDR3 length is 16 residues. This CDR3 is CASPKNDSSDNSPLHF. CDR3 nucleotides: TGTGCCAGCCCGAAAAACGACAGCAGTGATAATTCACCCCTCCACTTT. Together with reference TRBV18 and TRBJ1-6, the CDR3 gives the full variable domain: NAGVMQNPRHLVRRRGQEARLRCSPMKGHSHVYWYRQLPEEGLKFMVYLQKENIIDESGMPKERFSAEFPKEGPSILRIQQVVRGDSAAYFCASPKNDSSDNSPLHFGNGTRLTVT.

The chain is built from TRBV11-3 and TRBJ2-3, with D maybe TRBD2 (6 bases). With 3 bases removed from V and 2 bases from J, the gap between germline ends came to 15 bases. Germline V gene lookup returns CDR1 SGHNT and CDR2 YENEEA. This CDR3 comprises 16 residues. The CDR3 reads CASSLRSGGATDTQYF. CDR3 nucleotides: TGTGCCAGCAGCTTGAGATCGGGCGGGGCCACAGATACGCAGTATTTT.

In this sample, this clone turned up once. This chain uses TRBV9 with TRBJ2-3; D perhaps matches TRBD2 (5 bases). Germline lookup yields CDR1 SGDLS and CDR2 YYNGEE. There are 16 residues in the CDR3. V dropped 0 bases and J dropped 0 bases, with 11 bases sitting between them. As DNA, the CDR3 is TGTGCCAGCAGCGTAGGAGGGCACTCTAGCACAGATACGCAGTATTTT. Residues: CASSVGGHSSTDTQYF.